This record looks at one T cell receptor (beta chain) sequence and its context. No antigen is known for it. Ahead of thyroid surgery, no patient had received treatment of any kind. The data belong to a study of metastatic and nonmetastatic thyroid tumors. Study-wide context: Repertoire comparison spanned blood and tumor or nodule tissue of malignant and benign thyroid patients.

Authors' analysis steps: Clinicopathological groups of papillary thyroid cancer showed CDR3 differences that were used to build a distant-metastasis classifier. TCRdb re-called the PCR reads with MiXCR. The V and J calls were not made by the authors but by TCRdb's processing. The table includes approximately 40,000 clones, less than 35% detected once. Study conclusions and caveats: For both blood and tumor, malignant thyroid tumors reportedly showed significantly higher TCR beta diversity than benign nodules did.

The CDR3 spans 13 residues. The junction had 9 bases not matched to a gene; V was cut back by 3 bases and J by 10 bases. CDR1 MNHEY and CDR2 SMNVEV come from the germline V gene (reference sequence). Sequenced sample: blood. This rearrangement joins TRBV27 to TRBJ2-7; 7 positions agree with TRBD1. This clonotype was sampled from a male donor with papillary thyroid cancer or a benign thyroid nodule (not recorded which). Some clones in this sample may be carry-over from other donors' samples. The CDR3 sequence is CASSFLTGCDQYF. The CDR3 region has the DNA TGTGCCAGCAGTTTCCTGACAGGGTGTGATCAGTACTTC.